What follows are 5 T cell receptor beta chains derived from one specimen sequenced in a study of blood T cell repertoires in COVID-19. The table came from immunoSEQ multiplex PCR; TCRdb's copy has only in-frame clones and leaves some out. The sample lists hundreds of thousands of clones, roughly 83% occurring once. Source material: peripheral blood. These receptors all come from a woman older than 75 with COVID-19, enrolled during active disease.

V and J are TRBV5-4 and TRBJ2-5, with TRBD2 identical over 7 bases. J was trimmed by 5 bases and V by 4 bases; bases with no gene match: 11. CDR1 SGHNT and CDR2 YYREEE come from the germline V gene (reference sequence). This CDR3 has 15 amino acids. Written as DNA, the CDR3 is TGTGCCAGCAGCCTCGGGTCGGGAGGAAGGGAGACCCAGTACTTC. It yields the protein CASSLGSGGRETQYF.

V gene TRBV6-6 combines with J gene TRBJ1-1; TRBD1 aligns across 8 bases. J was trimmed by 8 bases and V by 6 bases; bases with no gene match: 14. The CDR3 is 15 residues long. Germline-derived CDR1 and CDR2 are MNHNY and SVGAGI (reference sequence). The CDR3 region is CASSYRTGRTQEAFF. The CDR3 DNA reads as TGTGCCAGCAGCTACCGGACAGGGCGAACCCAAGAAGCTTTCTTT.

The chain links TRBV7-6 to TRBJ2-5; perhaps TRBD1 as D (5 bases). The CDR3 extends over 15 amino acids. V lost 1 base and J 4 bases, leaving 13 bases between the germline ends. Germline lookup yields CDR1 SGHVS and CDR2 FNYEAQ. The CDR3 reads CASSLGVARGETQYF. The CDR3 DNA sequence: TGTGCCAGCAGCTTAGGGGTGGCTAGGGGAGAGACCCAGTACTTC.

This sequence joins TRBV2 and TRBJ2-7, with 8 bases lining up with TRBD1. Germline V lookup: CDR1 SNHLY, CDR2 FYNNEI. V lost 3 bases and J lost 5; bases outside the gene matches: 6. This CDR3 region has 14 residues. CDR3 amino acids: CASSERTGRHEQYV. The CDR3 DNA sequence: TGTGCCAGCAGTGAGAGGACAGGGAGACACGAGCAGTACGTC.

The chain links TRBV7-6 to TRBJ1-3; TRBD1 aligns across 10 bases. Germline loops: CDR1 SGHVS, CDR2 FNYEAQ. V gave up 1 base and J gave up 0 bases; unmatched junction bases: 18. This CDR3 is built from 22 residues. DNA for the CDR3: TGTGCCAGCAGCTTAGGGGTCGTCCGGGACAGGGGCAACCTCCGCTCTGGAAACACCATATATTTT. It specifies CASSLGVVRDRGNLRSGNTIYF.